The entry below gives a single T cell receptor (beta chain) sequence along with its context. The data originate from a study of T cell changes during pregnancy in multiple sclerosis. The table came from immunoSEQ multiplex PCR; TCRdb's copy has only in-frame clones and leaves some out. The table records approximately 41,000 clones, approximately 92% of them present only once. The germline V gene has CDR1 MGHRA and CDR2 YSYEKL. Trimming at V came to 3 bases and at J to 6 bases, leaving 6 bases not matched to a gene. The CDR3 is 14 amino acids. V gene TRBV4-1 combines with J gene TRBJ1-2; the match to TRBD1 covers 8 bases. The starting material was CD4+ T cells from peripheral blood mononuclear cells, obtained in the first trimester of pregnancy. The sequence was collected from a female donor with multiple sclerosis, enrolled in a pregnancy study. For the CDR3, the DNA is TGCGCCAGCAGCCACAGGGGGCGCGGGGATGGCTACACCTTC. Protein product: CASSHRGRGDGYTF.